This T cell receptor (beta chain) was retrieved from a study of control samples from healthy donors and cancer patients. Trimming took off 2 bases at V and 3 bases at J, with 8 bases between the two ends. Germline CDR1 SEHNR, CDR2 FQNEAQ (reference sequence). The CDR3 is made up of 13 amino acids. Data came from immunoSEQ multiplex PCR; TCRdb stores just in-frame clones and leaves some out. The data contain about 140,000 clones, 75% to 90% of them singletons. The source material was blood. The TCR comes from a young woman in good health. This chain links TRBV7-9 with TRBJ2-7; tentative D call: TRBD2 (6 bases). CDR3 residues: CASSLRRDYEQYF. The CDR3 nucleotides are TGTGCCAGCAGCTTACGGCGGGACTACGAGCAGTACTTC. Looking up the rest from reference TRBV7-9 and TRBJ2-7 gives the full variable domain: DTGVSQNPRHKITKRGQNVTFRCDPISEHNRLYWYRQTLGQGPEFLTYFQNEAQLEKSRLLSDRFSAERPKGSFSTLEIQRTEQGDSAMYLCASSLRRDYEQYFGPGTRLTVT.